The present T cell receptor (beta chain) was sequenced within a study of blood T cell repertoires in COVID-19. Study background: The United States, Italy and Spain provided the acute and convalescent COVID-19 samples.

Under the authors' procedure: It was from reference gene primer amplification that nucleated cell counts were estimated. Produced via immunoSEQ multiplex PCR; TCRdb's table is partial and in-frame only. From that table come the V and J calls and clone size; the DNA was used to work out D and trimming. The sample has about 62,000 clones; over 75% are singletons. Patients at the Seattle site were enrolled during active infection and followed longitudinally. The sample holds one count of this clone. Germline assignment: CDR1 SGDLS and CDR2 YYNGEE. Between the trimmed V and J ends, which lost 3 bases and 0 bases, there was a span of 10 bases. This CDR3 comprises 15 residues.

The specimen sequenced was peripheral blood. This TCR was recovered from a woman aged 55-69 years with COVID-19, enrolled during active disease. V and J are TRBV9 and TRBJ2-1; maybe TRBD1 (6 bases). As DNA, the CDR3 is TGTGCCAGCAGCGCCACAGGGAGCTCCTACAATGAGCAGTTCTTC. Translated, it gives CASSATGSSYNEQFF.